These T cell receptor beta chains were read from a single sample in a study of blood T cell repertoires in COVID-19. Produced via immunoSEQ multiplex PCR; TCRdb's table is partial and in-frame only. This table has roughly 50,000 clones, around nine tenths appearing once. Sample: peripheral blood. All receptors derive from a woman aged 55-69 years with active COVID-19. The CDR3 runs from the conserved cysteine through the conserved F or W. D genes are given only for firm matches. Size is omitted from some rows. Given values are once, few, many or a class for expanded clones.

>TRBV11-2|TRBD1|few|TRBJ1-4|16
CASSTLRGRTNEKLFF
TGTGCCAGCAGCACATTAAGGGGGCGAACTAATGAAAAACTGTTTTTT
>TRBV5-1|-|-|TRBJ1-2|16
CASSLGDVGANYGYTF
TGCGCCAGCAGCTTGGGAGACGTGGGCGCTAACTATGGCTACACCTTC
>TRBV9|TRBD2|-|TRBJ2-7|14
CASSVDGTIGEQYF
TGTGCCAGCAGCGTAGACGGGACTATCGGGGAGCAGTACTTC
>TRBV19|TRBD1|once|TRBJ1-5|13
CASSIDRGQPQHF
TGTGCCAGTAGTATCGACAGGGGCCAGCCCCAGCATTTT
>TRBV19|-|-|TRBJ2-2|15
CASLPRGVNTGELFF
TGTGCCTCCCTCCCGCGAGGCGTAAACACCGGGGAGCTGTTTTTT
>TRBV9|TRBD2|-|TRBJ2-1|16
CASSVTTGGTYNEQFF
TGTGCCAGCAGCGTCACTACGGGGGGGACCTACAATGAGCAGTTCTTC
>TRBV30|TRBD2|-|TRBJ2-7|13
CAWSLGRDGEQYF
TGTGCCTGGAGTCTGGGGAGGGACGGCGAGCAGTACTTC
>TRBV5-1|-|-|TRBJ2-3|14
CASSPGVSTDTQYF
TGCGCCAGCAGCCCAGGGGTTTCCACAGATACGCAGTATTTT
>TRBV18|-|-|TRBJ2-4|13
CASSGPAKNIQYF
TGTGCCAGCTCAGGCCCAGCCAAAAACATTCAGTACTTC
>TRBV10-3|TRBD1|-|TRBJ2-1|13
CAISQDRGNEQFF
TGTGCCATCAGTCAGGACAGGGGCAATGAGCAGTTCTTC
>TRBV29-1|TRBD1|-|TRBJ1-2|14
CSASRGQGPYGYTF
TGCAGCGCCTCCAGGGGACAGGGCCCCTATGGCTACACCTTC
>TRBV19|TRBD1|-|TRBJ1-2|18
CASSIGAGGGFLVRGYTF
TGTGCCAGTAGTATAGGGGCAGGGGGCGGATTTTTGGTTCGTGGCTACACCTTC
>TRBV5-4|-|-|TRBJ1-1|15
CASSREGRMNTEAFF
TGTGCCAGCAGCCGGGAGGGGCGGATGAACACTGAAGCTTTCTTT
>TRBV3-1/TRBV3-2|TRBD2|-|TRBJ2-7|15
CASSQGRGSSYEQYF
TGTGCCAGCAGCCAAGGGCGGGGGAGCTCCTACGAGCAGTACTTC
>TRBV5-1|TRBD1|-|TRBJ2-1|15
CASAPGQRPYNEQFF
TGCGCCAGCGCCCCGGGACAGCGCCCTTACAATGAGCAGTTCTTC
>TRBV2|-|-|TRBJ2-5|13
CASSGEAQETQYF
TGTGCCAGCAGTGGTGAAGCCCAAGAGACCCAGTACTTC
>TRBV4-3|TRBD2|-|TRBJ2-5|15
CASSPGDYRGETQYF
TGCGCCAGCAGCCCCGGGGACTACAGAGGAGAGACCCAGTACTTC
>TRBV7-2|TRBD1|few|TRBJ2-5|11
CASSQGAVPYF
TGTGCCAGCAGCCAGGGGGCTGTCCCTTACTTC
>TRBV7-8|TRBD1|once|TRBJ1-4|14
CASSLGQGGEKLFF
TGTGCCAGCAGCTTGGGACAGGGGGGGGAAAAACTGTTTTTT
>TRBV19|-|-|TRBJ1-5|13
CASSTAVNQPQHF
TGTGCCAGTAGTACGGCGGTAAATCAGCCCCAGCATTTT
>TRBV3-1/TRBV3-2|-|-|TRBJ2-7|15
CASSQGRGRAYEQYF
TGTGCCAGCAGCCAAGGGAGGGGGCGCGCCTACGAGCAGTACTTC
>TRBV2|-|once|TRBJ1-1|14
CASGLTTGWAEAFF
TGTGCCAGCGGACTTACGACAGGTTGGGCTGAAGCTTTCTTT
>TRBV7-3|-|once|TRBJ2-4|13
CASSLGRDDIQYF
TGTGCCAGCAGCTTAGGCAGGGATGACATTCAGTACTTC
>TRBV9|-|-|TRBJ2-7|13
CASSAFSSYEQYF
TGTGCCAGCAGCGCCTTTTCTTCCTACGAGCAGTACTTC
>TRBV9|TRBD2|-|TRBJ2-5|17
CASSPGLAGGPRETQYF
TGTGCCAGCAGCCCGGGACTAGCGGGGGGGCCGAGAGAGACCCAGTACTTC
>TRBV5-6|-|few|TRBJ2-7|16
CASSFFRVGGSYEQYF
TGTGCCAGCAGTTTCTTCAGGGTGGGGGGTTCCTACGAGCAGTACTTC
>TRBV5-1|TRBD1|-|TRBJ2-2|16
CASSLMDRGNTGELFF
TGCGCCAGCAGCTTGATGGACAGGGGAAACACCGGGGAGCTGTTTTTT
>TRBV7-3|-|once|TRBJ2-5|14
CASSLGGTRKTQYF
TGTGCCAGCAGCTTAGGAGGCACACGGAAGACCCAGTACTTC
>TRBV6-5|-|-|TRBJ1-2|14
CASRPTEPYYGYTF
TGTGCCAGCAGGCCTACAGAGCCTTACTATGGCTACACCTTC
>TRBV11-2|-|-|TRBJ1-2|14
CASSLGLANYGYTF
TGTGCCAGCAGCTTAGGCTTAGCTAACTATGGCTACACCTTC
>TRBV30|-|-|TRBJ2-1|14
CAWSVLRGGNEQFF
TGTGCCTGGAGTGTACTTAGGGGTGGCAATGAGCAGTTCTTC
>TRBV5-4|-|once|TRBJ2-3|15
CASSSSQRRTDTQYF
TGTGCCAGCAGCTCCAGTCAGCGGCGGACAGATACGCAGTATTTT
>TRBV12-3/TRBV12-4|-|-|TRBJ1-5|13
CASMGLGNQPQHF
TGTGCCAGCATGGGGCTGGGAAATCAGCCCCAGCATTTT
>TRBV5-1|-|-|TRBJ2-2|14
CASSLGTDHGELFF
TGCGCCAGCAGCTTGGGGACAGACCACGGGGAGCTGTTTTTT
>TRBV5-6|TRBD1|-|TRBJ1-6|14
CASTPGQINSPLHF
TGTGCCAGCACTCCGGGACAGATTAATTCACCCCTCCACTTT
>TRBV20-1|-|-|TRBJ1-4|12
CSASGSSEKLFF
TGCAGTGCCAGTGGTTCGTCTGAAAAACTGTTTTTT
>TRBV9|TRBD2|few|TRBJ2-1|15
CASSVDGTSLNEQFF
TGTGCCAGCAGCGTAGACGGGACTAGTTTGAATGAGCAGTTCTTC
>TRBV21-1|-|-|TRBJ2-2|17
CASSSQRGQGNTGELFF
TGTGCCAGCAGCAGTCAGAGGGGACAGGGAAACACCGGGGAGCTGTTTTTT
>TRBV14|TRBD1|-|TRBJ1-6|19
CASSQVPGQGRRGNSPLHF
TGTGCCAGCAGCCAAGTTCCGGGACAGGGGAGGAGAGGAAATTCACCCCTCCACTTT
>TRBV30|-|-|TRBJ2-7|13
CAWARFVNQEQYF
TGTGCCTGGGCGAGGTTTGTTAACCAGGAGCAGTACTTC
>TRBV7-3|-|-|TRBJ2-2|14
CASSIEALTGELFF
TGTGCCAGCTCGATCGAGGCTCTCACCGGGGAGCTGTTTTTT
>TRBV7-8|-|-|TRBJ2-3|12
CASSTDTDTQYF
TGTGCCAGCAGCACAGACACAGATACGCAGTATTTT
>TRBV5-6|-|-|TRBJ1-2|14
CASSLAGSRGGYTF
TGTGCCAGCAGCTTGGCCGGGTCAAGGGGTGGCTACACCTTC
>TRBV4-3|TRBD2|once|TRBJ2-1|18
CASSQEVWRGGPYNEQFF
TGCGCCAGCAGCCAAGAAGTTTGGCGGGGGGGCCCCTACAATGAGCAGTTCTTC
>TRBV2|-|-|TRBJ1-5|16
CASSVTTEDSNQPQHF
TGTGCCAGCAGTGTCACGACAGAGGATAGCAATCAGCCCCAGCATTTT